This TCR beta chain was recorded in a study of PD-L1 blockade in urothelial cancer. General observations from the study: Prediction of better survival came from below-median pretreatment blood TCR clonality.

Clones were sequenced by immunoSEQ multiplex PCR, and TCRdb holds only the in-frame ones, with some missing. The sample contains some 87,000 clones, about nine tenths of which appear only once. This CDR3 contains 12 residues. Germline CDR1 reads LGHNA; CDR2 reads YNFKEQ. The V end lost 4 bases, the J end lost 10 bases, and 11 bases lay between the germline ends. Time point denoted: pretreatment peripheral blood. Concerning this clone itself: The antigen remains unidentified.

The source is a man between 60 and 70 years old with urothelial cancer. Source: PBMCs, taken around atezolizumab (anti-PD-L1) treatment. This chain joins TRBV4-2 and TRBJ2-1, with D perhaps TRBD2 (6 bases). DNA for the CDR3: TGTGCCAGCAGCCCCCTTGGGAGGGAGCAGTTCTTC. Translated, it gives CASSPLGREQFF.